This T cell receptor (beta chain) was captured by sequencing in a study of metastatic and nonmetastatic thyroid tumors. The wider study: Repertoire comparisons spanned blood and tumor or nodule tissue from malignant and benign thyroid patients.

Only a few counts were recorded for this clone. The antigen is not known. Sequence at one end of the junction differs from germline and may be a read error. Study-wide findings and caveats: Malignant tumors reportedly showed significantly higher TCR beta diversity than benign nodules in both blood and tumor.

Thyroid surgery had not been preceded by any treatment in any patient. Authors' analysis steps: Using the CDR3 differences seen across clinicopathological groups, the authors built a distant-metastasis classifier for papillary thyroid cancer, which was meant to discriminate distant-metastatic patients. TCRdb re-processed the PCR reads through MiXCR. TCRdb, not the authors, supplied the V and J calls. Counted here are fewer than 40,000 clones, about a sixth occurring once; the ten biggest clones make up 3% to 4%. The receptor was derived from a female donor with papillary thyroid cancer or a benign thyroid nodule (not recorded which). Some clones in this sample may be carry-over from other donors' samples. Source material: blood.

The CDR3 spells CASGPGGSSYNERFF. The CDR3 nucleotides read TGTGCCAGCGGTCCCGGGGGTAGTTCCTACAATGAGCGGTTCTTC. The rearrangement links TRBV12-3 or TRBV12-4 to TRBJ2-1, with D maybe TRBD2 (6 bases). This CDR3 has 15 amino acids.